This passage covers 7 T cell receptor beta chains from one sample sequenced in a study of OX40 agonist ivuxolimab in advanced cancers. Profiled with immunoSEQ multiplex PCR; TCRdb holds only in-frame clones, not every one. The profile shows about 63,000 clones, over 80% of them singletons. The sample in question was CD4+ or CD8+ T cells sorted from blood, obtained in a trial of the OX40 agonist ivuxolimab. These receptors were collected from an adult with an advanced solid tumor such as melanoma, head and neck, liver or kidney cancer.

The chain combines TRBV28 with TRBJ2-7; no clear D. The V end lost 7 bases, the J end lost 7 bases, and 14 bases lay between the germline ends. This CDR3 has 12 residues. From germline, CDR1 is MDHEN and CDR2 SYDVKM. The CDR3, as DNA: TGTGCCAGCACCCACGGCCCCCTAGAGCAGTACTTC. Amino acid sequence: CASTHGPLEQYF.

The J gene is TRBJ1-1, the V gene TRBV30, with no clear D. This CDR3 is built from 14 residues. V dropped 2 bases and J dropped 6 bases, with 16 bases sitting between them. In germline, CDR1 is GTSNPN, CDR2 SVGIG (reference sequence). The DNA for the CDR3 is TGTGCCTGGAGTCTGAAGGTGAAGTCTCCTGAAGCTTTCTTT. This sequence encodes CAWSLKVKSPEAFF.

The CDR3 is CASSQVGTLSGNTIYF. The CDR3 DNA reads TGCGCCAGCAGCCAAGTGGGCACCCTCTCTGGAAACACCATATATTTT. V usage is TRBV4-1 and J usage is TRBJ1-3; D not certain. Germline V lookup: CDR1 MGHRA, CDR2 YSYEKL. Trimming took off 1 base at V and 0 bases at J, with 10 bases between the two ends. The CDR3 extends over 16 amino acids.

On this clone itself: At one end the junction does not follow the germline gene, possibly because of a read error. V gene TRBV6-4 combines with J gene TRBJ2-6, with D perhaps matching TRBD2 (6 bases). CDR3 length: 17 residues. The V gene's germline CDR1 is MRHNA and CDR2 SNTAGT. CDR3 sequence reads: CASSYSRDPSGANVLTF. The CDR3 DNA reads TGTGCCAGCAGTTACTCGCGGGACCCGTCTGGGGCCAACGTCCTGACTTTC.

In this sample, this clone turned up once. The chain is built from TRBV27 and TRBJ2-3; the match to TRBD2 covers 9 bases. The junction had 4 bases not matched to a gene; V was cut back by 2 bases and J by 7 bases. Germline V gene data show CDR1 as MNHEY and CDR2 as SMNVEV (reference sequence). CDR3 length equals 14 residues. CDR3 DNA: TGTGCCAGCAGTTTAGCGGGGGGGCCCTATACGCAGTATTTT. It codes for CASSLAGGPYTQYF.

To note about this clone: The same CDR3 is also encoded by other DNA sequences in this sample. The rearrangement joins TRBV9 to TRBJ2-7; no clear D gene. From germline, CDR1 is SGDLS and CDR2 YYNGEE. V lost 0 bases, J lost 2 bases, and 6 bases lay in between. This CDR3 has 13 amino acids. Written as DNA, the CDR3 is TGTGCCAGCAGCGTAGGGGATCCCTACGAGCAGTACTTC. Translation gives CASSVGDPYEQYF.

The J gene is TRBJ2-7, the V gene TRBV27; 8 nucleotides line up with TRBD1. With V trimmed by 6 bases and J by 0 bases, 4 bases remained unmatched. Germline V gene lookup returns CDR1 MNHEY and CDR2 SMNVEV (reference sequence). This CDR3 spans 14 amino acids. CDR3 protein: CASSRQGNSYEQYF. DNA for the CDR3: TGTGCCAGCAGCAGACAGGGGAACTCCTACGAGCAGTACTTC.